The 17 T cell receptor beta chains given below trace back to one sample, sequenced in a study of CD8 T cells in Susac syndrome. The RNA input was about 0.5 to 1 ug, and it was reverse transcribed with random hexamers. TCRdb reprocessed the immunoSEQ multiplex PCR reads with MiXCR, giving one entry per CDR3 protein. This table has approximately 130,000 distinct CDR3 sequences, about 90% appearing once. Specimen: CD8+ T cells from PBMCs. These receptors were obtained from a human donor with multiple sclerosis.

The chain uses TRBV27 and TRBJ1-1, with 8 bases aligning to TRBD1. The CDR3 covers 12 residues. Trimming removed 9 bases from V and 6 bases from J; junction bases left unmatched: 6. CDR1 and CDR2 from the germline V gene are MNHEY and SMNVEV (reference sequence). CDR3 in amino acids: CARDRVSAEAFF. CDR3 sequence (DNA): TGTGCCAGGGACAGGGTTTCGGCTGAAGCTTTCTTT.

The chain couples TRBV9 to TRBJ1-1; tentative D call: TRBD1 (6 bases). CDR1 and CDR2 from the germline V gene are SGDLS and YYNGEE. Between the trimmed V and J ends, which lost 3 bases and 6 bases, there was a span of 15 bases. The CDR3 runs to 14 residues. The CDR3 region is CASSDTGLEAEAFF. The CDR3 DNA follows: TGTGCCAGCAGCGATACAGGGTTGGAGGCTGAAGCTTTCTTT.

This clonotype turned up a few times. The CDR3 bases are TGTGCCAGCAGTTTAAGGGAGAACACCGGGGAGCTGTTTTTT. Its protein product is CASSLRENTGELFF. This chain connects TRBV28 to TRBJ2-2; D remains ambiguous. The CDR3 runs 14 residues. V lost 2 bases and J 1 base, leaving 5 bases between the germline ends. Germline V gene data show CDR1 as MDHEN and CDR2 as SYDVKM.

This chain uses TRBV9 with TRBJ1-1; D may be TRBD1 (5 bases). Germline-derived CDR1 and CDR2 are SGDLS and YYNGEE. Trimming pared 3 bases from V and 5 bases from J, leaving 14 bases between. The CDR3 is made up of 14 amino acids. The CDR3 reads CASSAWGEGTEAFF. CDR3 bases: TGTGCCAGCAGCGCATGGGGGGAAGGGACTGAAGCTTTCTTT.

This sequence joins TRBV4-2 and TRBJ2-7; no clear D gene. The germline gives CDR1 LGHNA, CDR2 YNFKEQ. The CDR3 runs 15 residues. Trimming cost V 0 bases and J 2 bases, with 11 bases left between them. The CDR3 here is CASSQDNGETYEQYF. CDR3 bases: TGTGCCAGCAGCCAAGATAATGGAGAGACCTACGAGCAGTACTTC.

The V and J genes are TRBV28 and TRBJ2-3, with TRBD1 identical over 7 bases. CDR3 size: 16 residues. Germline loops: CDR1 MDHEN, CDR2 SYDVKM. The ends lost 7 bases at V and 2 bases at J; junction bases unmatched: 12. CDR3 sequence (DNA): TGTGCCAGCAATCAGCCGGAGACAGGGAACACAGATACGCAGTATTTT. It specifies CASNQPETGNTDTQYF. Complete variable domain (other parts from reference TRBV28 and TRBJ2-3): DVKVTQSSRYLVKRTGEKVFLECVQDMDHENMFWYRQDPGLGLRLIYFSYDVKMKEKGDIPEGYSVSREKKERFSLILESASTNQTSMYLCASNQPETGNTDTQYFGPGTRLTVL.

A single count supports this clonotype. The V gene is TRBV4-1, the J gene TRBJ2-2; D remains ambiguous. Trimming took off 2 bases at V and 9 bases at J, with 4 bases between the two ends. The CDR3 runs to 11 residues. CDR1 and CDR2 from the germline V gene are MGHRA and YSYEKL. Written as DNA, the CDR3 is TGCGCCAGCAGCCAATCCAGGGAGCTGTTTTTT. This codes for CASSQSRELFF.

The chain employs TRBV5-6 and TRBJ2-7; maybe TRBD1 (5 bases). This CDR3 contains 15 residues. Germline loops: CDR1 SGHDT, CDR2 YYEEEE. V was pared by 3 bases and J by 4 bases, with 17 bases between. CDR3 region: CASSSGYDGQYEQYF. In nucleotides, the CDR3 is TGTGCCAGCAGCTCAGGGTACGATGGCCAGTACGAGCAGTACTTC.

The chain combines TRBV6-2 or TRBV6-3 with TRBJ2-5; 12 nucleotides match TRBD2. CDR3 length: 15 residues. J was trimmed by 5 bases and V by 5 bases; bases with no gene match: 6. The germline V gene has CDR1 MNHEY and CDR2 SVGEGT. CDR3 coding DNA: TGTGCCAGCAGTCGGACTAGCGGGACCCGGGAGACCCAGTACTTC. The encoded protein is CASSRTSGTRETQYF.

CDR3 sequence: CASSEALRQLSGNTIYF. CDR3 DNA: TGTGCCAGCAGTGAAGCGCTTCGGCAGCTGTCTGGAAACACCATATATTTT. The chain uses TRBV2 and TRBJ1-3; the D is unclear. The CDR3 has 17 residues. V shed 0 bases and J shed 1 base, with 13 bases lying between them. CDR1 and CDR2 (germline): SNHLY, FYNNEI.

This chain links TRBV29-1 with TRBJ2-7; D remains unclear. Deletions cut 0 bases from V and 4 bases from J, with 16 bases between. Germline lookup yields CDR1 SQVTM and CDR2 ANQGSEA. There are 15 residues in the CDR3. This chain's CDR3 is CSVEDDPGGSYEQYF. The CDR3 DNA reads TGCAGCGTTGAAGATGACCCCGGCGGTAGTTACGAGCAGTACTTC.

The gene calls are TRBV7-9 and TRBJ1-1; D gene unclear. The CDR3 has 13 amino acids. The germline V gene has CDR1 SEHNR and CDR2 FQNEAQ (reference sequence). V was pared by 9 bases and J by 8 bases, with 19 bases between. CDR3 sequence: CASLDGITGEAFF. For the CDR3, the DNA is TGTGCCAGTTTGGACGGAATAACCGGGGAAGCTTTCTTT. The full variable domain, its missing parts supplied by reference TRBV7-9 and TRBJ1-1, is DTGVSQNPRHKITKRGQNVTFRCDPISEHNRLYWYRQTLGQGPEFLTYFQNEAQLEKSRLLSDRFSAERPKGSFSTLEIQRTEQGDSAMYLCASLDGITGEAFFGQGTRLTVV.

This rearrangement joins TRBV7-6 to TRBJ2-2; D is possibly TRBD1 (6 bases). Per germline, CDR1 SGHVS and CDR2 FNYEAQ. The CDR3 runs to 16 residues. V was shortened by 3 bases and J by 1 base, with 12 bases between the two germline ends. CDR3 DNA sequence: TGTGCCAGCAGCTTGTCCACAGGGATGAACACCGGGGAGCTGTTTTTT. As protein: CASSLSTGMNTGELFF.

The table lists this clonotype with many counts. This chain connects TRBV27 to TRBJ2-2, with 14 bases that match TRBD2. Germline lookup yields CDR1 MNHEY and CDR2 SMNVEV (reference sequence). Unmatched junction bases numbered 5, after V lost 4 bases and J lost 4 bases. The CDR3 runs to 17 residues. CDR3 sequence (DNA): TGTGCCAGCAGTTCCATGACTAGCGGGAGGGCCACCGGGGAGCTGTTTTTT. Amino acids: CASSSMTSGRATGELFF.

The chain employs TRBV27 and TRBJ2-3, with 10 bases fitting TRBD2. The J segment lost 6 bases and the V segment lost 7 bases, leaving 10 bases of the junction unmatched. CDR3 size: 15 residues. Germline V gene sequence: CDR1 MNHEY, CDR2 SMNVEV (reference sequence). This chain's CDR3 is CASTRGTSEWDTQYF. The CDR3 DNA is TGTGCCAGCACCCGCGGGACTAGCGAGTGGGATACGCAGTATTTT.

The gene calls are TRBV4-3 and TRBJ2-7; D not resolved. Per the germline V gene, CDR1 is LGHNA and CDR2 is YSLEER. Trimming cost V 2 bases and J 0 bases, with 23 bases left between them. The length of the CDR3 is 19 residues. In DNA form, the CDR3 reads TGCGCCAGCAGCCAAAATGTTTTCTGGGGAACCGGGTTCTCCTACGAGCAGTACTTC. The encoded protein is CASSQNVFWGTGFSYEQYF.

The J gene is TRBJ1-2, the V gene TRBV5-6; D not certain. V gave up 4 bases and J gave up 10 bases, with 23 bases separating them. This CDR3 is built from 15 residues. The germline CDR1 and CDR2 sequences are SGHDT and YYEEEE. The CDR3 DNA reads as TGTGCCAGCAGCCCCCTCCGTTCGGATTTGGATGCCTACACCTTC. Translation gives CASSPLRSDLDAYTF.